This T cell receptor beta chain emerged from a study of blood T cell repertoires in COVID-19. Study-level background: The United States, Italy and Spain were the sources of the acute and convalescent COVID-19 samples. From T cells, B-cell-depleted T cells, or PBMCs came the material, which was cDNA or gDNA.

Original handling: Reference gene primer amplification yielded estimated nucleated cell counts. TCRdb keeps only in-frame clones here, not all; method: immunoSEQ multiplex PCR. The V and J calls and the clone size are those of that table, but D and trimming were determined from the DNA. In the table there are roughly 43,000 clones, roughly 87% of which are singletons. In germline, CDR1 is SGHRS, CDR2 YFSETQ. Trimming removed 4 bases from V and 0 bases from J, with 13 bases in between. The CDR3 contains 15 residues. The rearrangement links TRBV5-1 to TRBJ1-1; maybe TRBD1 (5 bases). Sequencing was carried out using peripheral blood. The source is a woman aged 55-69 years with acute or convalescent COVID-19. The CDR3 DNA follows: TGCGCCAGCAGCCCTACAGGTTCGGTGAACACTGAAGCTTTCTTT. Amino acids: CASSPTGSVNTEAFF.